This TCR beta chain was obtained from a study of T cells after yellow fever vaccination. This clonotype was detected a few times. Its cognate antigen is unknown. V was shortened by 6 bases and J by 7 bases, with 15 bases between the two germline ends. The CDR3 spans 14 residues. The germline V gene encodes CDR1 LNHDA and CDR2 SQIVND (reference sequence). Using its own MiXCR run on the 5' RACE reads, TCRdb lists one record per CDR3 protein. The sample has 450,000 to 550,000 distinct CDR3 sequences; roughly 19% are singletons. Study results and caveats: Relatively few clonotypes were ones that appeared in both CD4 and CD8 compartments.

This sequence joins TRBV19 and TRBJ1-4; D not certain. The sample consisted of PBMCs, taken 15 days after the yellow fever booster vaccination. The TCR comes from a man aged 30 to 45 who received the YFV17D yellow fever vaccine. The CDR3 DNA follows: TGTGCCAGTAGGTCTTATGCGCAAGGTGAAAAACTGTTTTTT. This sequence encodes CASRSYAQGEKLFF.